This is a list of T cell receptor beta chains from one sample in a study of T cells after yellow fever vaccination. MiXCR, run by TCRdb on the 5' RACE reads, gives a single entry per CDR3 protein. The table includes some 110,000 distinct CDR3 sequences, under 9% detected once. The specimen comprised CD8+ T cells sorted from PBMCs, sampled 45 days after the yellow fever booster vaccination. The origin of the receptors is a man aged 25 to 40 who received the YFV17D yellow fever vaccine. Each CDR3 is given with its conserved first and last residue. The order of the fields is clone size, D gene, J gene, V gene, CDR3 DNA, CDR3 protein. The D gene is left open where the match is weak. The size entry is marked missing in some rows and otherwise reads once, few, many or a size class.

- | - | TRBJ2-5 | TRBV7-9 | TGTGCCAGCAGCGCGCCTGACTGGACTAAAGAGACCCAGTACTTC | CASSAPDWTKETQYF
few | - | TRBJ1-1 | TRBV6-2/TRBV6-3 | TGTGCCAGCAGTCCAACAGGGATTGGAGCTTTCTTT | CASSPTGIGAFF
many | - | TRBJ2-7 | TRBV5-5 | TGTGCCAGCAGCCAAGGGACTTCCAGGCAGTACTTC | CASSQGTSRQYF
many | - | TRBJ2-3 | TRBV10-1 | TGCGCCAGCAGTGGAGCGGGCCCCACAGATACGCAGTATTTT | CASSGAGPTDTQYF
many | TRBD2 | TRBJ2-1 | TRBV24-1 | TGTGCCACCAGTGATCTTCGGACTAGCGGGGCTGAGCAGTTCTTC | CATSDLRTSGAEQFF
many | TRBD2 | TRBJ2-1 | TRBV12-3/TRBV12-4 | TGTGCCAGCAGTCTAGGGCCGGGAGGTGAGTTCTTC | CASSLGPGGEFF
many | - | TRBJ1-1 | TRBV11-2 | TGTGCCAGCAGCTTAGGGGTTAACGACATGAACACTGAAGCTTTCTTT | CASSLGVNDMNTEAFF
few | TRBD2 | TRBJ2-3 | TRBV4-2 | TGTGCCAGCAGCCAAGAATGGGGCGGGGGGCCGGGAGATACGCAGTATTTT | CASSQEWGGGPGDTQYF
few | - | TRBJ2-1 | TRBV5-1 | TGCGCCAGCAGCCGGTGGGGAGAGGATGTGGAACATGAGCAGTTCTTC | CASSRWGEDVEHEQFF
- | TRBD1 | TRBJ1-2 | TRBV3-1 | TGTGCCAGCAGCCAAGACCGGACAGGGGGCCTGAATGGCTACACCTTC | CASSQDRTGGLNGYTF
many | - | TRBJ1-1 | TRBV6-5 | TGTGCCAGCAGTTACTCGGAGGGCTTAGGCACTGAAGCTTTCTTT | CASSYSEGLGTEAFF
many | - | TRBJ2-1 | TRBV29-1 | TGCAGCGTTACGGGTCACAGGGAGGTTGAGCAGTTCTTC | CSVTGHREVEQFF
- | - | TRBJ1-1 | TRBV7-9 | TGTGCCAGCAGCTTAGCTGGTCCGATGAACACTGAAGCTTTCTTT | CASSLAGPMNTEAFF
many | - | TRBJ2-2 | TRBV2 | TGTGCCAGCAGTGATTCGGGGGAGCTGTTTTTT | CASSDSGELFF
few | - | TRBJ1-2 | TRBV28 | TGTGCCAGCAGTCTTACAGGGGGCTACACCTTC | CASSLTGGYTF
few | - | TRBJ2-1 | TRBV2 | TGTGCCAGCAGTGAATGGGGGTACAATGAGCAGTTCTTC | CASSEWGYNEQFF
few | TRBD2 | TRBJ2-7 | TRBV28 | TGTGCCAGCATTACTAGCGGCTCCTACGAGCAGTACTTC | CASITSGSYEQYF
many | - | TRBJ2-1 | TRBV6-2/TRBV6-3 | TGTGCCAGCAGTTACCCCCCAGGCCCCTCTTACAATGAGCAGTTCTTC | CASSYPPGPSYNEQFF
many | TRBD1 | TRBJ2-1 | TRBV5-1 | TGCGCCAGCCGAACAGGGGGCAGGCTAGAGTACAATGAGCAGTTCTTC | CASRTGGRLEYNEQFF
- | - | TRBJ2-7 | TRBV20-1 | TGCAGTGCTGGAAGGAGAGGAGGTCTCTACGAGCAGTACTTC | CSAGRRGGLYEQYF
many | TRBD1 | TRBJ2-1 | TRBV12-3/TRBV12-4 | TGTGCCAGCAGTGCAGGGGGTATTGAGCAGTTCTTC | CASSAGGIEQFF
few | TRBD1 | TRBJ1-5 | TRBV7-9 | TGTGCCAGCAGCTTTAGCGCCGACAGGGGCCCGAATCAGCCCCAGCATTTT | CASSFSADRGPNQPQHF
- | TRBD2 | TRBJ2-7 | TRBV7-2 | TGTGCCAGCCTGGGGGGGTTTGCCGAGCAGTACTTC | CASLGGFAEQYF
many | - | TRBJ2-5 | TRBV6-1 | TGTGCCAGCAGCTCCCCTATAGGTACAGAGACCCAGTACTTC | CASSSPIGTETQYF
few | TRBD1 | TRBJ2-2 | TRBV5-1 | TGCGCCAGCAGTTCCACAGGGGGCGGCATTATAGGGGACACCGGGGAGCTGTTTTTT | CASSSTGGGIIGDTGELFF
- | - | TRBJ2-7 | TRBV12-3/TRBV12-4 | TGTGCCAGCAGTCCGGGACCCTTGGACGGCGAGCAGTACTTC | CASSPGPLDGEQYF
many | - | TRBJ2-7 | TRBV7-9 | TGTGCCAGCAGCTTAGAGTGGGACCCAACCTACGAGCAGTACTTC | CASSLEWDPTYEQYF
many | - | TRBJ2-2 | TRBV29-1 | TGCAGCGTTCCCCTCTTGGGGGCCGGGGAGCTGTTTTTT | CSVPLLGAGELFF
- | - | TRBJ2-7 | TRBV21-1 | TGTGCCAGCGGTCACCTAGCGGGAGGGTGTAACGAGCAGTACTTC | CASGHLAGGCNEQYF
few | TRBD2 | TRBJ2-7 | TRBV29-1 | TGCAGCGTTGAAGGGACTAGCGGGAGAGGTGAGCAGTACTTC | CSVEGTSGRGEQYF
- | - | TRBJ2-2 | TRBV30 | TGTGCCTGGACCGCTATGTGGGGGAACGGGGAGCTGTTTTTT | CAWTAMWGNGELFF
many | TRBD2 | TRBJ2-3 | TRBV14 | TGTGCCAGCAGCGTAACTAGCGGAGGGCCAGATACGCAGTATTTT | CASSVTSGGPDTQYF
many | - | TRBJ2-1 | TRBV20-1 | TGCAGTGCTAGAGAGGTGGGGGTTTCCTACAATGAGCAGTTCTTC | CSAREVGVSYNEQFF
many | - | TRBJ1-2 | TRBV7-9 | TGTGCCAGCAGCCCGCCCCTCGGCGGGGCTGGCTATGGCTACACCTTC | CASSPPLGGAGYGYTF
many | TRBD1 | TRBJ2-1 | TRBV18 | TGTGCCAGCTCACCACCGGGGGGGACAGGGCCCTACAATGAGCAGTTCTTC | CASSPPGGTGPYNEQFF
many | - | TRBJ2-7 | TRBV6-5 | TGTGCCAGCAGTTACTCTTCGCGTAACTACGAGCAGTACTTC | CASSYSSRNYEQYF
few | TRBD1 | TRBJ1-1 | TRBV4-3 | TGCGCCAGCAGCCAAGACCGGACAGGGCCCACTCAAGCTTTCTTT | CASSQDRTGPTQAFF
- | - | TRBJ2-7 | TRBV19 | TGTGCCAGTAGTATTTCAGGGTTCCACGAGCAGTACTTC | CASSISGFHEQYF
many | - | TRBJ2-1 | TRBV5-1 | TGCGCCAGCAGCTTGAGTTATGAGCAGTTCTTC | CASSLSYEQFF
many | - | TRBJ2-7 | TRBV30 | TGTGCCTGGGGGTATGGCGCAGGTTACGAGCAGTACTTC | CAWGYGAGYEQYF
- | - | TRBJ2-3 | TRBV29-1 | TGCAGCGTTGAAGATTATCCTCGTGTCACAGATACGCAGTATTTT | CSVEDYPRVTDTQYF
- | - | TRBJ2-1 | TRBV20-1 | TGCAGTGCTAGCGCTCACAGCTTCTACAATGAGCAGTTCTTC | CSASAHSFYNEQFF
many | TRBD2 | TRBJ2-3 | TRBV11-1 | TGTGCCAGCAGCCCGGACAGCCTCGGAGCTAGCGGGACAGATACGCAGTATTTT | CASSPDSLGASGTDTQYF
- | TRBD1 | TRBJ2-7 | TRBV19 | TGTGCCAGTAGTATAGCCGGACAGGGCGGCGAGCAGTACTTC | CASSIAGQGGEQYF
many | - | TRBJ2-1 | TRBV20-1 | TGCAGTGCTAGAGTAAGTGCGGCAGGATTCTACAATGAGCAGTTCTTC | CSARVSAAGFYNEQFF
many | TRBD2 | TRBJ2-3 | TRBV20-1 | TGCAGTGCTAGAGAGGGGACTAGCGGGAGGGCCCTCGAGTATTTT | CSAREGTSGRALEYF
- | - | TRBJ1-1 | TRBV29-1 | TGCAGCGTTGGAGGCAGCGTTAACACTGAAGCTTTCTTT | CSVGGSVNTEAFF
many | - | TRBJ2-3 | TRBV7-6 | TGTGCCAGCAGCTTAACAGGACAGACAGATACGCAGTATTTT | CASSLTGQTDTQYF
- | TRBD1 | TRBJ2-3 | TRBV29-1 | TGCAGCGCCGAACTAGGGGGCCCAGATACGCAGTATTTT | CSAELGGPDTQYF
many | - | TRBJ1-2 | TRBV12-3/TRBV12-4 | TGTGCCAGCAGCCCCCGTTTTGGAGGGAGGACCTATGGCTACACCTTC | CASSPRFGGRTYGYTF
many | - | TRBJ2-7 | TRBV4-3 | TGCGCCAGCAGCCGAGCCTTGGGCTTAGACGAGCAGTACTTC | CASSRALGLDEQYF
many | - | TRBJ2-7 | TRBV12-3/TRBV12-4 | TGTGCCAGCAGCTTCGGGGAGTACGAGCAGTACTTC | CASSFGEYEQYF
many | - | TRBJ1-1 | TRBV12-3/TRBV12-4 | TGTGCCAGCACTCGGGGGAACACTGAAGCTTTCTTT | CASTRGNTEAFF
few | - | TRBJ2-1 | TRBV12-5 | TGTGCTAGTGTTCCGGGGGCATTCTTCGATGAGCAGTTCTTC | CASVPGAFFDEQFF
many | - | TRBJ2-7 | TRBV7-9 | TGTGCCAGCAGCCCCCCCGAACAAGGGGGATTGGTGCAGTACTTC | CASSPPEQGGLVQYF